This T cell receptor beta chain was captured in a study of T cell changes during pregnancy in multiple sclerosis. TCRdb's copy holds only in-frame clones and misses some; the assay was immunoSEQ multiplex PCR. The table shows 50,000 to 60,000 clones, with around 93% occurring only once. V dropped 3 bases and J dropped 8; count of bases not matched to a gene: 8. CDR1 is SGHTA and CDR2 is FQGNSA in the germline V gene. The CDR3 consists of 15 residues. This TCR was sampled from a female donor in good health, enrolled as a control in a pregnancy study. This specimen consisted of peripheral blood, obtained after pregnancy. The V call is TRBV7-2, the J call TRBJ2-1, with 9 bases that match TRBD1. DNA for the CDR3: TGTGCCAGCAGCTTTAGGGGACAGGGATGGGATGAGCAGTTCTTC. Translating it yields CASSFRGQGWDEQFF.